This paragraph covers one T cell receptor (beta chain) sequence. What it binds is not known. The data originate from a study of T cell responses to AZD1222 COVID-19 vaccine. Findings and limits, study-wide: The study found Spike-specific TCR breadth and depth rose after two AZD1222 doses.

Only in-frame clones appear in the TCRdb table, and some are missing; sequencing was by immunoSEQ multiplex PCR. The sample yields under 200,000 clones, approximately 90% seen once. Pooled in the analysis were second doses at about 4 or about 12 weeks. V shed 6 bases and J shed 7 bases, with 15 bases lying between them. The CDR3 is 14 amino acids. Germline V gene sequence: CDR1 MDHEN, CDR2 SYDVKM. The source is an adult who received the AZD1222 COVID-19 vaccine. The material was peripheral blood, obtained 28 days after the second AZD1222 dose. The chain has TRBV28 and TRBJ1-4; D might be TRBD1 (6 bases). CDR3 DNA: TGTGCCAGCAGGATGGCCGACAGGATTGAAAAACTGTTTTTT. Translation gives CASRMADRIEKLFF.